This T cell receptor (beta chain) was found in a study of OX40 agonist ivuxolimab in advanced cancers. Across the study: Among those enrolled, mean age was about 63 years (range about 23 to 90) and about 79% were male.

Deletions cut 0 bases from V and 9 bases from J, with 10 bases between. This CDR3 is built from 13 residues. Germline-derived CDR1 and CDR2 are SGDLS and YYNGEE. In regard to this clone: As yet, its antigen is unknown.

Libraries were prepared by immunoSEQ multiplex PCR; TCRdb keeps only in-frame clonotypes and omits some of them. The sample has more than 9,000 clones, 65% to 75% seen once. Study outcomes and limitations: Doses of 0.1 to 3.0 mg/kg were accompanied by clonal expansion of CD4+ and CD8+ blood T cells by week 6.

Prior autoimmune disease or systemic immunosuppression barred patients. The source was CD4+ or CD8+ T cells sorted from blood, collected in a trial of the OX40 agonist ivuxolimab. The chain has TRBV9 and TRBJ2-1; D possibly corresponds to TRBD2 (5 bases). This clonotype originated in an adult with an advanced solid tumor such as melanoma, head and neck, liver or kidney cancer. In DNA form, the CDR3 reads TGTGCCAGCAGCGTAGGGGGAGAGGGTGAGCAGTTCTTC. It encodes CASSVGGEGEQFF.